The rows below give T cell receptor beta chains drawn from one sample of a study of cytomegalovirus exposure and HLA in healthy donors. Here immunoSEQ multiplex PCR was the method, and the copy in TCRdb shows in-frame clones only, minus some. The data contain around 150,000 clones, roughly 10% of them singletons. Sequencing input: PBMCs. The source of these receptors is a male donor in good health and CMV-seronegative. Both conserved end residues are part of each CDR3. D genes are given only for firm matches. Clone size, where shown, is once, few, many, or a class for clones that have expanded.

length: 14
V: TRBV5-1
J: TRBJ1-4
size: NA
D: TRBD1
DNA: TGCGCCAGCAGCCGTGGACAGGGGACGGAAAAACTGTTTTTT
CDR3: CASSRGQGTEKLFF

length: 13
V: TRBV6-5
J: TRBJ2-1
size: NA
D: NA
DNA: TGTGCCAGCAGGGAGGGGAGTGGCAATGAGCAGTTCTTC
CDR3: CASREGSGNEQFF

length: 16
V: TRBV14
J: TRBJ2-3
size: few
D: TRBD1
DNA: TGTGCCAGCAGGGGGACAGGGGACCCCCTTAGAGATACGCAGTATTTT
CDR3: CASRGTGDPLRDTQYF

length: 15
V: TRBV5-4
J: TRBJ2-7
size: few
D: NA
DNA: TGTGCCAGCAGTCCCGACAGATCGACTTCCCACGAGCAGTACTTC
CDR3: CASSPDRSTSHEQYF

length: 15
V: TRBV19
J: TRBJ1-5
size: NA
D: NA
DNA: TGTGCCAGTAGCCCTAGACAGGCGATGGATCAGCCCCAGCATTTT
CDR3: CASSPRQAMDQPQHF

length: 13
V: TRBV19
J: TRBJ2-7
size: NA
D: TRBD1
DNA: TGTGCCAGTAGCTCCGGGACAGTCTACGAGCAGTACTTC
CDR3: CASSSGTVYEQYF

length: 14
V: TRBV10-3
J: TRBJ2-2
size: few
D: NA
DNA: TGTGCCTCGACCGGGACTCTCAACACCGGGGAGCTGTTTTTT
CDR3: CASTGTLNTGELFF

length: 16
V: TRBV2
J: TRBJ1-5
size: few
D: NA
DNA: TGTGCCAGCAGCAACGAGGAAGGACAGATGAATCAGCCCCAGCATTTT
CDR3: CASSNEEGQMNQPQHF

length: 14
V: TRBV27
J: TRBJ2-7
size: few
D: NA
DNA: TGTGCCAGCAGTCCCCATCGACTGACCTACGAGCAGTACTTC
CDR3: CASSPHRLTYEQYF

length: 14
V: TRBV5-6
J: TRBJ2-7
size: few
D: TRBD1
DNA: TGTGCCAGCAGCAGAAGACAGGGCACGTACGAGCAGTACTTC
CDR3: CASSRRQGTYEQYF

length: 17
V: TRBV5-1
J: TRBJ2-1
size: few
D: TRBD2
DNA: TGCGCCAGCAGCCCAACCTGGTCAGCGGGGGCCTACAATGAGCAGTTCTTC
CDR3: CASSPTWSAGAYNEQFF

length: 14
V: TRBV7-6
J: TRBJ2-5
size: once
D: NA
DNA: TGTGCCAGCAGCACTTGGACAGAGAAAGAGACCCAGTACTTC
CDR3: CASSTWTEKETQYF

length: 16
V: TRBV4-1
J: TRBJ2-3
size: NA
D: NA
DNA: TGCGCCAGCAGCGCCTTCGTAGGACAGTTCACAGATACGCAGTATTTT
CDR3: CASSAFVGQFTDTQYF

length: 17
V: TRBV28
J: TRBJ2-1
size: NA
D: TRBD2
DNA: TGTGCCAGCAGTCCCCTTTTGTGGACTAGAGGCTACAATGAGCAGTTCTTC
CDR3: CASSPLLWTRGYNEQFF

length: 14
V: TRBV7-2
J: TRBJ2-5
size: NA
D: NA
DNA: TGTGCCAGCAGCTTTAATCGGGGGAAAGAGACCCAGTACTTC
CDR3: CASSFNRGKETQYF

length: 17
V: TRBV4-3
J: TRBJ2-5
size: NA
D: NA
DNA: TGCGCCAGCAGCCAAGAAGGTTCGCCAGGCCTTCAAGAGACCCAGTACTTC
CDR3: CASSQEGSPGLQETQYF

length: 15
V: TRBV5-1
J: TRBJ2-5
size: once
D: TRBD2
DNA: TGCGCCAGCAGCTGGGAGGGGATGGGACGGGAGACCCAGTACTTC
CDR3: CASSWEGMGRETQYF

length: 12
V: TRBV7-9
J: TRBJ1-1
size: few
D: NA
DNA: TGTGCCAGCAGCGCCGGGGGGGCTGAAGCTTTCTTT
CDR3: CASSAGGAEAFF

length: 15
V: TRBV4-2
J: TRBJ2-7
size: NA
D: NA
DNA: TGTGCCAGCAGCCAAGAACTAGGGGGTGGCTACGAGCAGTACTTC
CDR3: CASSQELGGGYEQYF

length: 15
V: TRBV5-4
J: TRBJ1-1
size: NA
D: TRBD1
DNA: TGTGCCAGCAGCCCGGAGGGACAGGTGAACACTGAAGCTTTCTTT
CDR3: CASSPEGQVNTEAFF

length: 11
V: TRBV5-4
J: TRBJ1-2
size: NA
D: NA
DNA: TGTGCCAGCAGCTGGGGGCAGGGCTACACCTTC
CDR3: CASSWGQGYTF

length: 14
V: TRBV5-1
J: TRBJ1-5
size: few
D: NA
DNA: TGCGCCAGCAGCTTGGTAGGGGGCAATCAGCCCCAGCATTTT
CDR3: CASSLVGGNQPQHF

length: 13
V: TRBV28
J: TRBJ1-4
size: few
D: NA
DNA: TGTGCCAGCAGTCCCCTGGACAGTGAAAAACTGTTTTTT
CDR3: CASSPLDSEKLFF

length: 13
V: TRBV4-3
J: TRBJ1-2
size: many
D: NA
DNA: TGCGCCAGCAGCCAGGGGAGATCGGGGGGCTACACCTTC
CDR3: CASSQGRSGGYTF

length: 15
V: TRBV5-6
J: TRBJ2-7
size: NA
D: NA
DNA: TGTGCCAGCAGCTTGGGTCGGGCCTCGGAGGACGAGCAGTACTTC
CDR3: CASSLGRASEDEQYF

length: 12
V: TRBV28
J: TRBJ2-1
size: NA
D: NA
DNA: TGTGCCAGCAGCCCTCCGTACAATGAGCAGTTCTTC
CDR3: CASSPPYNEQFF

length: 15
V: TRBV30
J: TRBJ1-5
size: NA
D: TRBD1
DNA: TGTGCCTGGAGTCCGGGACAGGGGTTAGGTCAGCCCCAGCATTTT
CDR3: CAWSPGQGLGQPQHF

length: 14
V: TRBV9
J: TRBJ2-7
size: NA
D: TRBD1
DNA: TGTGCCAGCAGCGTGGACAGGGGCCCTTACGAGCAGTACTTC
CDR3: CASSVDRGPYEQYF

length: 16
V: TRBV7-9
J: TRBJ1-4
size: few
D: NA
DNA: TGTGCCAGCAGCTTAGTTGGAGGGGCCTCTAATGAAAAACTGTTTTTT
CDR3: CASSLVGGASNEKLFF

length: 16
V: TRBV6-4
J: TRBJ1-5
size: NA
D: TRBD1
DNA: TGTGCCAGCAGTGACTCCCGGGACAGGGGAAATCAGCCCCAGCATTTT
CDR3: CASSDSRDRGNQPQHF

length: 15
V: TRBV11-2
J: TRBJ2-5
size: few
D: NA
DNA: TGTGCCAGCAGCCCCTCAGAGGGCGTACAAGAGACCCAGTACTTC
CDR3: CASSPSEGVQETQYF

length: 15
V: TRBV28
J: TRBJ2-7
size: few
D: TRBD2
DNA: TGTGCCAGCAGTCACCTAGCGGGAGGGGTCTACGAGCAGTACTTC
CDR3: CASSHLAGGVYEQYF

length: 15
V: TRBV6-5
J: TRBJ1-1
size: few
D: TRBD1
DNA: TGTGCCAGCAGGATTGACAGGGGGCAGTACACTGAAGCTTTCTTT
CDR3: CASRIDRGQYTEAFF